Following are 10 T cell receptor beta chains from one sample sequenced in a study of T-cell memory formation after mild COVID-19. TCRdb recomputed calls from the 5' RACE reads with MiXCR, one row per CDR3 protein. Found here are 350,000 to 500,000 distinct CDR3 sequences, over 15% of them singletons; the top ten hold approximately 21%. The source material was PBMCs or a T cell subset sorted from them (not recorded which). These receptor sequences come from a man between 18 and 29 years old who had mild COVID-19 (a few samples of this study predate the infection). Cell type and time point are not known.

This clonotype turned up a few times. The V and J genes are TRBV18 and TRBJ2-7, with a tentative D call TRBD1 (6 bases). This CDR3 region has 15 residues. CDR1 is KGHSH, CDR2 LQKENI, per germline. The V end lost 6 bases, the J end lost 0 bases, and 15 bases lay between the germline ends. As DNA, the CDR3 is TGTGCCAGCTCTCCCGACAGGACCTTCTCCTACGAGCAGTACTTC. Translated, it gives CASSPDRTFSYEQYF.

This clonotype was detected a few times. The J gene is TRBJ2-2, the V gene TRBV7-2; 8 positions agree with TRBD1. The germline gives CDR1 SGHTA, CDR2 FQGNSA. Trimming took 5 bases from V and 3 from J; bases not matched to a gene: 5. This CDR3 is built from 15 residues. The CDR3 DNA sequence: TGTGCCAGCAGCGCGGGACAGGTCGACACCGGGGAGCTGTTTTTT. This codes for CASSAGQVDTGELFF.

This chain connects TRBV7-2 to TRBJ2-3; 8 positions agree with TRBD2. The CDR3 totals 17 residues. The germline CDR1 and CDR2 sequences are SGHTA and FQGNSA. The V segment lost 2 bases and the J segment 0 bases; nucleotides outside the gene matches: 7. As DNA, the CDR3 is TGTGCCAGCAGCTTATACAGCGGGGGCCAAAGCACAGATACGCAGTATTTT. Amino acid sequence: CASSLYSGGQSTDTQYF.

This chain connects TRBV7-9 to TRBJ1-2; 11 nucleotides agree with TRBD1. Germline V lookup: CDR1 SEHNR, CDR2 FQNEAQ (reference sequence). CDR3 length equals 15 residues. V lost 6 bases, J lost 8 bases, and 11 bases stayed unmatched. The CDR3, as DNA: TGTGCCAGCAGTGACGGACAGGGGGCGATTGGAGGCTACACCTTC. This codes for CASSDGQGAIGGYTF. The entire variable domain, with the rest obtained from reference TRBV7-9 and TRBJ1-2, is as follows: DTGVSQNPRHKITKRGQNVTFRCDPISEHNRLYWYRQTLGQGPEFLTYFQNEAQLEKSRLLSDRFSAERPKGSFSTLEIQRTEQGDSAMYLCASSDGQGAIGGYTFGSGTRLTVV.

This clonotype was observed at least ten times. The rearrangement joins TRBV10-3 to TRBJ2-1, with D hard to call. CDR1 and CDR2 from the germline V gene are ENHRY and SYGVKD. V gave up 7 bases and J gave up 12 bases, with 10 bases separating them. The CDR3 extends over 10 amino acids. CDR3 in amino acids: CAITEMRQFF. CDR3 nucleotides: TGTGCCATCACCGAGATGAGGCAGTTCTTC.

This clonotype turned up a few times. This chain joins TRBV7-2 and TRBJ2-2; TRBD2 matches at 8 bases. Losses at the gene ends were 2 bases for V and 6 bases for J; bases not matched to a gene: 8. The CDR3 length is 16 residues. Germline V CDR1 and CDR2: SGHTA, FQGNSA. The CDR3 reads CASSLRPGGTPGELFF. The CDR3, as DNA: TGTGCCAGCAGCTTACGGCCGGGGGGGACACCCGGGGAGCTGTTTTTT.

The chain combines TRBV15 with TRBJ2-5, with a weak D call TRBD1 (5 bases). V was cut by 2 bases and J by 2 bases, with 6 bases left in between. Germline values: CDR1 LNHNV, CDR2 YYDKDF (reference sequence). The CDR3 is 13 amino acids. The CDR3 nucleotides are TGTGCCACCAGCAGACACAGGCAAGAGACCCAGTACTTC. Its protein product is CATSRHRQETQYF.

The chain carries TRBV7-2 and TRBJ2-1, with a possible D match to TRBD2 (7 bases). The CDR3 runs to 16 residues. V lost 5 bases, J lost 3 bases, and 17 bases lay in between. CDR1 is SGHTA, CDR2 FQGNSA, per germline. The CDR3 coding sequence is TGTGCCAGCAGCCCAGAAGTGGGAGGGGGCTACAATGAGCAGTTCTTC. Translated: CASSPEVGGGYNEQFF.

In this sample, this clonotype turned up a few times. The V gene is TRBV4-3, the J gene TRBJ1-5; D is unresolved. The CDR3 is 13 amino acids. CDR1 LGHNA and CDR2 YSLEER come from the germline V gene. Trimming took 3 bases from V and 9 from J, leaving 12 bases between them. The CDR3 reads CASSHEVRRPQHF. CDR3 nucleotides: TGCGCCAGCAGCCATGAAGTCCGTAGGCCCCAGCATTTT.

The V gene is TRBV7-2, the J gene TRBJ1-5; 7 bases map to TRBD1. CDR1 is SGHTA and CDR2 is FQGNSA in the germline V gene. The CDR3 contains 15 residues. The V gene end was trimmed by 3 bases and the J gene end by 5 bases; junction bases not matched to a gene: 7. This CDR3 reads CASSFTGEGDQPQHF. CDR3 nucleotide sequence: TGTGCCAGCAGCTTTACAGGGGAAGGGGATCAGCCCCAGCATTTT. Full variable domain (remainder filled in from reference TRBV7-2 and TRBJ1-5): GAGVSQSPSNKVTEKGKDVELRCDPISGHTALYWYRQSLGQGLEFLIYFQGNSAPDKSGLPSDRFSAERTGGSVSTLTIQRTQQEDSAVYLCASSFTGEGDQPQHFGDGTRLSIL.